This paragraph covers one TCR beta chain sequence. Its antigen is as yet unknown. Germline V gene data show CDR1 as MNHEY and CDR2 as SVGAGI. This CDR3 is 14 amino acids long. The V end was cut by 6 bases, the J end by 1 base, with 10 bases between. The data were produced by immunoSEQ multiplex PCR, yet TCRdb's version contains in-frame clones alone and is incomplete. Here the sample spans 9,200 or so clones, 82% being singletons. The data were taken from a study of tumor-infiltrating lymphocytes in localized non-small cell lung cancer. Study-wide findings and caveats: Only some patients had TCR sequencing, depending on available tissue.

V is TRBV6-5 and J is TRBJ1-5; perhaps TRBD1 as D (6 bases). The clonotype was recovered from a human donor with non-small cell lung cancer. The sequenced sample was uninvolved lung tissue not adjacent to the tumor. The CDR3 loop is CASRARGSNQPQHF. DNA for the CDR3: TGTGCCAGCAGGGCCAGGGGAAGCAATCAGCCCCAGCATTTT.